The 14 T cell receptor beta chains reported below all come from one sample, sequenced in a study of shared clonotypes between healthy human individuals. Repertoires were generated with immunoSEQ multiplex PCR, while TCRdb's copy carries only in-frame clones and drops some. In the table there are about 2 million clones, about 94% of which are singletons. Terminally differentiated effector memory CD45RA+ cells were left out of the naive CD8 fraction, which was CD45RO-negative and positively selected for CCR7. Input material: naive CD8+ T cells sorted from blood. These receptors were obtained from a man between 18 and 35 years old in good health.

This chain joins TRBV11-2 and TRBJ1-6; TRBD1 might be the D (6 bases). Germline V gene lookup returns CDR1 SGHAT and CDR2 FQNNGV. This CDR3 is built from 16 residues. The ends were cut back, 6 bases at V and 5 bases at J, with 17 bases in the middle. The CDR3, as DNA: TGTGCCAGCAGGCCCTTAGGGGGAGTAGATAATTCACCCCTCCACTTT. It yields the protein CASRPLGGVDNSPLHF.

This chain uses TRBV27 with TRBJ1-2, with D possibly being TRBD1 (5 bases). V dropped 7 bases and J dropped 3 bases, with 18 bases sitting between them. This CDR3 has 15 amino acids. Germline CDR1 reads MNHEY; CDR2 reads SMNVEV (reference sequence). The CDR3 protein is CASTEMAGGYYGYTF. The DNA of the CDR3 is TGTGCCAGCACCGAAATGGCCGGGGGTTACTATGGCTACACCTTC.

The chain has TRBV18 and TRBJ2-7; D assignment may be TRBD1 or TRBD2 (5 bases each). The V end was cut by 6 bases, the J end by 0 bases, with 15 bases between. The CDR3 spans 15 residues. CDR1 and CDR2 (germline): KGHSH, LQKENI. The CDR3 coding sequence is TGTGCCAGCTCCCCGGGACGCTCAAGCTCCTACGAGCAGTACTTC. Amino acids: CASSPGRSSSYEQYF.

This chain joins TRBV4-1 and TRBJ2-7; 11 bases map to TRBD2. J was trimmed by 6 bases and V by 0 bases; bases with no gene match: 4. The CDR3 runs to 15 residues. CDR1 is MGHRA and CDR2 is YSYEKL in the germline V gene. Here the CDR3 reads CASSQDVTSGSEQYF. DNA for the CDR3: TGCGCCAGCAGCCAAGATGTCACTAGCGGGAGCGAGCAGTACTTC.

This chain links TRBV29-1 with TRBJ2-3, with D perhaps TRBD1 or TRBD2 (5 bases each). This CDR3 spans 13 amino acids. V was pared by 4 bases and J by 4 bases, with 12 bases between. CDR1 is SQVTM and CDR2 is ANQGSEA in the germline V gene. CDR3 loop: CSVAFGGSDTQYF. The CDR3 DNA reads as TGCAGCGTTGCGTTTGGGGGTTCAGATACGCAGTATTTT.

CDR3 bases: TGTGCCATCAGTGACCGCGCAACTAGCACAGATACGCAGTATTTT. Translated: CAISDRATSTDTQYF. This chain links TRBV10-3 with TRBJ2-3, with D unresolved. The germline CDR1 and CDR2 sequences are ENHRY and SYGVKD. The germline V and J ends were trimmed by 3 bases and 0 bases, with 10 bases remaining between them. This CDR3 is built from 15 residues.

The J gene is TRBJ1-2, the V gene TRBV21-1; TRBD1, the table's D call, was not compared with the DNA. TRBV21-1 represents a pseudogene. This CDR3 has 19 amino acids. This CDR3 reads CASSKGGTAYPGVLYGYTF. The DNA of the CDR3 is TGTGCCAGCAGCAAAGGGGGGACAGCCTATCCCGGGGTCCTTTATGGCTACACCTTC.

The chain uses TRBV27 and TRBJ1-5, with unresolved D. Trimming pared 5 bases from V and 4 bases from J, leaving 12 bases between. This CDR3 contains 14 residues. The germline gives CDR1 MNHEY, CDR2 SMNVEV (reference sequence). The CDR3 loop is CASSPYSVNQPQHF. CDR3 in DNA: TGTGCCAGCAGTCCATACAGCGTAAATCAGCCCCAGCATTTT.

A remark on this clone: An end of the junction differs from the germline gene, which may be a read error. This chain uses TRBV19 with TRBJ2-5; a weak D match, TRBD2 (5 bases). CDR1 LNHDA and CDR2 SQIVND come from the germline V gene (reference sequence). CDR3 length: 11 amino acids. This CDR3 reads CASTLGPGVHF. DNA of the CDR3: TGTGCCAGTACCCTAGGGCCCGGGGTACACTTC.

This clone was recorded once. The V and J genes are TRBV27 and TRBJ2-3, with 12 bases that match TRBD1. Germline V gene data show CDR1 as MNHEY and CDR2 as SMNVEV (reference sequence). V shed 4 bases and J 8 bases; nucleotides not matched to a gene: 10. CDR3 size: 16 residues. The CDR3 DNA reads TGTGCCAGCAGTTCCCGGGACAGGGGGCCTTTGGGTACGCAGTATTTT. Translated: CASSSRDRGPLGTQYF.

V usage is TRBV5-5 and J usage is TRBJ1-2, with D possibly TRBD1 on 5 matching bases. Germline assignment: CDR1 SGHKS and CDR2 YYEKEE (reference sequence). The CDR3 is 15 residues long. Deletions cut 4 bases from V and 6 bases from J, with 19 bases between. The CDR3 is CASSGFRTGLDGYTF. The CDR3 DNA is TGTGCCAGCAGCGGATTTCGGACGGGGCTGGATGGCTACACCTTC.

This chain joins TRBV13 and TRBJ2-1; TRBD2 matches 11 bases. From germline, CDR1 is PRHDT and CDR2 FYEKMQ (reference sequence). V lost 5 bases and J lost 5; bases outside the gene matches: 5. The CDR3 loop spans 15 amino acids. CDR3 sequence reads: CASSPSSGGHNEQFF. In nucleotides, the CDR3 is TGTGCCAGCAGCCCCTCTAGCGGGGGGCACAATGAGCAGTTCTTC.

V and J are TRBV6-6 and TRBJ1-5; a weak D match, TRBD1 (6 bases). The CDR3 sequence is 14 residues long. Per germline, CDR1 MNHNY and CDR2 SVGAGI (reference sequence). V was clipped by 6 bases and J by 1 base, with 10 bases between them. The CDR3 DNA is TGTGCCAGCAGCCGCGGGACAAGCAATCAGCCCCAGCATTTT. It encodes CASSRGTSNQPQHF.

This chain connects TRBV4-1 to TRBJ2-7, with 9 nucleotides matching TRBD1. This CDR3 has 14 residues. Germline CDR1 is MGHRA and CDR2 is YSYEKL. The V gene end was trimmed by 4 bases and the J gene end by 3 bases; junction bases not matched to a gene: 4. The CDR3 loop reads CASSPDRGGYEQYF. The CDR3 DNA reads TGCGCCAGCAGCCCGGACAGGGGTGGCTACGAGCAGTACTTC.